These T cell receptor beta chains were read from a single sample in a study of CD8+ T cells in alopecia areata. Libraries were prepared by immunoSEQ multiplex PCR; TCRdb keeps only in-frame clonotypes and omits some of them. In the table there are 200,000 to 250,000 clones, over 60% of which are singletons. The sample here was CD4+ T cells sorted from blood, taken at week 4, from a patient treated with tofacitinib. The source of these receptors is a human donor with alopecia areata. Each CDR3 is given without its conserved first and last residue.

v_call	j_call	cdr3_aa
TRBV7-9	TRBJ1-2	ASSPGHGYT
TRBV28	TRBJ2-4	ASRRGLSKNIQY
TRBV29-1	TRBJ1-2	SVAGEAGSNYGYT
TRBV4-1	TRBJ2-3	ASSRPTGGTDTQY
TRBV4-3	TRBJ2-1	ASSQVSATDEQF
TRBV23-1	TRBJ1-3	ASSQMEIQGCGNTIY
TRBV10-3	TRBJ1-6	AIRRDGSPLH
TRBV29-1	TRBJ2-6	SVRQGSSGANVLT
TRBV6-5	TRBJ1-1	ASSRQGLNTEAF
TRBV5-6	TRBJ1-5	ASSFGRSNQPQH
TRBV23-1	TRBJ2-2	ASSRYTGELF
TRBV4-1	TRBJ2-7	ASSPVGDRGPYEQY
TRBV29-1	TRBJ2-3	SVEGGGVGTDTQY
TRBV5-6	TRBJ1-1	ASSYRAGAF
TRBV5-1	TRBJ2-5	ASSLGGGETQY
TRBV27	TRBJ1-2	ASRLRGGGYGYT
TRBV2	TRBJ1-2	ASSPLTRYYGYT
TRBV4-1	TRBJ2-2	ASQLGLGPNTGELF
TRBV7-8	TRBJ2-7	ASSPYLAGERN
TRBV5-6	TRBJ2-5	ASSLMGQETQY
TRBV5-6	TRBJ1-1	ASSLGQGRVTEAF
TRBV4-3	TRBJ2-3	ASSQGLRGSSTDTQY
TRBV29-1	TRBJ2-5	SFSQTQETQY
TRBV23-1	TRBJ2-7	ASSPPGAYEQY
TRBV5-1	TRBJ2-2	ASIGPSNTGELF
TRBV25-1	TRBJ2-2	ASADAWRGTGELF
TRBV30	TRBJ1-1	ASLRTANTEAF
TRBV7-2	TRBJ2-5	ASSLGEGRLETQY
TRBV30	TRBJ2-5	AWSGIVTQY
TRBV9	TRBJ2-7	ASSGSGTRLYEQY
TRBV2	TRBJ2-1	ASNGGFRNEQF
TRBV14	TRBJ2-5	ASSQGPRGETQY
TRBV7-2	TRBJ2-3	ASSTTWGPQY
TRBV29-1	TRBJ2-1	SAKDRGNEQF
TRBV7-9	TRBJ2-2	ASSRTSLGTGELF
TRBV2	TRBJ2-7	ASNTGQGYYEQY
TRBV7-2	TRBJ2-7	ASSSPTGTDYEQY
TRBV30	TRBJ1-1	AWSVKGGTEAF
TRBV4-1	TRBJ1-5	ASSQVGAGNNQPQH
TRBV29-1	TRBJ1-1	SVDREGVDTEAF
TRBV5-4	TRBJ2-1	ASSLRLAGPNEQF
TRBV2	TRBJ2-2	ASTHYVSNTGELF
TRBV10-3	TRBJ1-5	ATKGAGGNQPQH
TRBV7-8	TRBJ2-5	ASSLSQQGTQY
TRBV10-3	TRBJ1-5	ALPLGGSHQPQH
TRBV18	TRBJ1-6	ASSSGQGGSPLH
TRBV5-4	TRBJ2-7	ASSTGGGQGFYEQY
TRBV27	TRBJ1-6	ASAPDVGSTPYSPLH
TRBV2	TRBJ1-2	ASSEALHGRERGYT